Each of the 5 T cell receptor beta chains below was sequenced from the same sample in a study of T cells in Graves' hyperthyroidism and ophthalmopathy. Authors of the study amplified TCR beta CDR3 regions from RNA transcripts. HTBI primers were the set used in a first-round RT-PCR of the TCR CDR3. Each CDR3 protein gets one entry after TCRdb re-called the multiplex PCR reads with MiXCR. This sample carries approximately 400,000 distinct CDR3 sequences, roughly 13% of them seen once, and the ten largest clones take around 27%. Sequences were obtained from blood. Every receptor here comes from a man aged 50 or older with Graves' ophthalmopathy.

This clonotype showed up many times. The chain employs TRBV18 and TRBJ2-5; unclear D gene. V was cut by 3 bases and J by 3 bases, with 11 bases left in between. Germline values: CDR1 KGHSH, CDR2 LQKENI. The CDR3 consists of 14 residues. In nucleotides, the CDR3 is TGTGCCAGCTCACCTATAGGGAATAAAGAGACCCAGTACTTC. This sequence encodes CASSPIGNKETQYF.

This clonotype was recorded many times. The CDR3 DNA is TGTGCCAGCCGTTGGACTCCCTACGAGCAGTACTTC. Protein: CASRWTPYEQYF. The chain couples TRBV6-1 to TRBJ2-7; maybe TRBD2 (5 bases). V dropped 8 bases and J dropped 2 bases, with 10 bases sitting between them. Per the germline V gene, CDR1 is MNHNS and CDR2 is SASEGT. The CDR3 loop spans 12 amino acids.

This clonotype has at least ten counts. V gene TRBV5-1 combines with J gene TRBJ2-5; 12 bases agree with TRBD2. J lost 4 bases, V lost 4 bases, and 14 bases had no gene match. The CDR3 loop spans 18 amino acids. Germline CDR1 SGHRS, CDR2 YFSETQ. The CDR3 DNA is TGCGCCAGCAGCCCTGAGTCTAGACTAGCGGGAGTTCCAGAGACCCAGTACTTC. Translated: CASSPESRLAGVPETQYF.

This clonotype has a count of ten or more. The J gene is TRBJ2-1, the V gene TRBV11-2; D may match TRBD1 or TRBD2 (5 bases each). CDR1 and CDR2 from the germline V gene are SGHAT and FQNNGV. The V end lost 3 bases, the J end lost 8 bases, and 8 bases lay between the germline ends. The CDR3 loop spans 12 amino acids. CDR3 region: CASSLGVYEQFF. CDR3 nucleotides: TGTGCCAGCAGCTTGGGGGTGTATGAGCAGTTCTTC.

The CDR3: CASKPQQGLYQETQYF. DNA of the CDR3: TGTGCCAGCAAGCCCCAACAGGGTTTGTACCAAGAGACCCAGTACTTC. The V call is TRBV12-3 or TRBV12-4, the J call TRBJ2-5, with D perhaps TRBD1 (6 bases). The CDR3 consists of 16 residues. Trimming shortened V by 7 bases and J by 0 bases, and 18 bases separated the two germline ends.